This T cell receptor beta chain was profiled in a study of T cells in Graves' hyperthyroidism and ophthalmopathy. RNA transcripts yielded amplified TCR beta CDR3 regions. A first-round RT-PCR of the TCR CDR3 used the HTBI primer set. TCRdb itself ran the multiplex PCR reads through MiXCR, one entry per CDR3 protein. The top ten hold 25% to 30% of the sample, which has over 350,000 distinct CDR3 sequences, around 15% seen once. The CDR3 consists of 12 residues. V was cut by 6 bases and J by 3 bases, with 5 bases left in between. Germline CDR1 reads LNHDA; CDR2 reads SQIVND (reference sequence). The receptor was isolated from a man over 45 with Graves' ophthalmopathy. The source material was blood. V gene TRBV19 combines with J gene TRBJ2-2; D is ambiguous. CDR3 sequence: CASRTDTGELFF. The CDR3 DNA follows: TGTGCCAGTAGAACAGACACCGGGGAGCTGTTTTTT.